The 5 T cell receptor beta chains given below trace back to one sample, sequenced in a study of beta chain features in type 1 diabetes. The investigators reverse transcribed all of the isolated RNA, so they sequenced expressed TCRB transcripts. Method: immunoSEQ multiplex PCR; TCRdb's copy keeps in-frame clones and lacks some. The sample shows about 360,000 clones, roughly 12% of them seen only once. The specimen was naive CD4+ T cells from blood. Source of these receptors: a man aged 18 to 29 in good health.

This clone was seen more than once but under ten times. The chain joins TRBV5-1 to TRBJ2-4; weak D call: TRBD2 (5 bases). V dropped 0 bases and J dropped 0 bases, with 7 bases sitting between them. This CDR3 contains 15 residues. Germline V gene data show CDR1 as SGHRS and CDR2 as YFSETQ. The CDR3 spells CASSLAEGAKNIQYF. The CDR3 nucleotides read TGCGCCAGCAGCTTGGCCGAGGGAGCCAAAAACATTCAGTACTTC.

This clone was seen more than once but under ten times. The chain combines TRBV15 with TRBJ2-7, with 11 bases that match TRBD1. The CDR3 length is 16 residues. Trimming at V came to 1 base and at J to 3 bases, leaving 5 bases not matched to a gene. Germline V gene data show CDR1 as LNHNV and CDR2 as YYDKDF (reference sequence). The CDR3 is CATSRGGQGALYEQYF. The CDR3 DNA sequence: TGTGCCACCAGCAGAGGTGGACAGGGGGCTCTCTACGAGCAGTACTTC.

This clone was counted only a few times. This chain joins TRBV28 and TRBJ2-3, with 8 bases matching TRBD2. Germline V gene data show CDR1 as MDHEN and CDR2 as SYDVKM. CDR3 length: 14 residues. The V and J ends lost 3 bases and 4 bases, in that order; junction bases with no gene match: 3. CDR3 nucleotides: TGTGCCAGCAGTTTCAGCGGGAGTCCAGATACGCAGTATTTT. This gives the protein CASSFSGSPDTQYF.

This clone was detected a few times. The rearrangement links TRBV30 to TRBJ1-2; a weak D match, TRBD1 (5 bases). The germline V gene encodes CDR1 GTSNPN and CDR2 SVGIG (reference sequence). The CDR3 spans 16 residues. Deletions cut 3 bases from V and 0 bases from J, with 17 bases between. CDR3 residues: CAWRTKRTTTNYGYTF. Written as DNA, the CDR3 is TGTGCCTGGAGGACCAAACGGACAACAACTAACTATGGCTACACCTTC.

V usage is TRBV5-1 and J usage is TRBJ2-3; TRBD2 aligns across 11 bases. The CDR3 spans 16 residues. Trimming at V came to 2 bases and at J to 0 bases, leaving 2 bases not matched to a gene. Germline CDR1 SGHRS, CDR2 YFSETQ. CDR3 nucleotides: TGCGCCAGCAGCTTCACTAGCGGGGGAAGCACAGATACGCAGTATTTT. Protein sequence: CASSFTSGGSTDTQYF.